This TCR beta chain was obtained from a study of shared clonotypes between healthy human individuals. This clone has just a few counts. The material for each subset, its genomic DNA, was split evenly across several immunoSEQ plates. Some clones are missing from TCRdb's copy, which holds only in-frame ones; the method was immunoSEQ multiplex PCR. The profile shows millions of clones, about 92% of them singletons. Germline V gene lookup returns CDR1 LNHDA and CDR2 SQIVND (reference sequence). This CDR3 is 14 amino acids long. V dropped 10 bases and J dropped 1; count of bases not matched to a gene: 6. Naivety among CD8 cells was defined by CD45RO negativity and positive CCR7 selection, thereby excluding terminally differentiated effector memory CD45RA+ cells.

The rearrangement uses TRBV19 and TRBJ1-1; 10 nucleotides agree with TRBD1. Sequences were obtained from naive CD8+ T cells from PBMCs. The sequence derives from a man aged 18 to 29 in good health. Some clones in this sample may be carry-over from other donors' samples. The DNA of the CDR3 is TGTGCCACCCGGGACAGGGGATGGAACACTGAAGCTTTCTTT. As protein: CATRDRGWNTEAFF.